Shown below are 14 T cell receptor beta chains from a single sample sequenced in a study of T cells in women clearing cervical HPV infection. The repertoire was sequenced with immunoSEQ multiplex PCR; TCRdb's copy has only in-frame clones and lacks some. The sample data list nearly 35,000 clones. Sequenced input: blood buffy coat. The receptors derive from a woman between 18 and 75 years old with a cervical HPV16 infection that either progressed to CIN3+ or cleared (not recorded which).

As regards this clone: The read terminates 3 residues ahead of where the CDR3 ends, so the germline J gene completes it. The rearrangement links TRBV2 to TRBJ1-3; a weak D match, TRBD1 (5 bases). The CDR3 is 13 amino acids. Trimming shortened V by 7 bases and J by 0 bases, and 7 bases separated the two germline ends. Per the germline V gene, CDR1 is SNHLY and CDR2 is FYNNEI. The CDR3 loop reads CASKQGSGNTIYF. CDR3 bases read: TGTGCCAGCAAGCAGGGCTCTGGAAACACC.

Remarks on this clone: With the read ending 3 residues before the CDR3 end, the germline J gene is used to fill in that end. The chain is built from TRBV23-1 and TRBJ2-1, with TRBD2 as a possible D gene (7 bases). TRBV23-1 qualifies as an ORF whose function is uncertain. The CDR3 has 20 residues. The V end lost 0 bases, the J end lost 3 bases, and 24 bases lay between the germline ends. CDR3 DNA (partial): TGCGCCAGCAGTCAATCGTTGCTCCACCCGCGGGGGCTTATCTACAATGAG. Protein sequence: CASSQSLLHPRGLIYNE. The full CDR3 protein is CASSQSLLHPRGLIYNEQFF.

As regards this clone: The CDR3 end is not reached by the read, which stops 3 residues before it; the germline J gene fills it in. The chain has TRBV2 and TRBJ2-7; TRBD2 matches at 14 bases. J was trimmed by 1 base and V by 3 bases; bases with no gene match: 2. The germline V gene has CDR1 SNHLY and CDR2 FYNNEI. CDR3 length: 16 residues. The CDR3 here is CASSETSGRASYEQYF. The CDR3 DNA, read in part, is TGTGCCAGCAGTGAGACTAGCGGGAGGGCATCCTACGAG.

Comment on this clone: The read ends 3 residues shy of where the CDR3 ends; the end is completed using the germline J gene. The rearrangement uses TRBV5-1 and TRBJ2-2, with D possibly matching TRBD1 (6 bases). This CDR3 contains 15 residues. Trimming left V 0 bases short and J 4 bases short, with 10 bases between. Germline CDR1 SGHRS, CDR2 YFSETQ. The DNA read from the CDR3 is TGCGCCAGCAGCTTGGACCTACAGGGCACCGGGGAG. Its translation is CASSLDLQGTGE. The complete CDR3 sequence is CASSLDLQGTGELFF.

The CDR3 protein is CASSEFPPFYGYTF. The part of the CDR3 DNA that was read is TGTGCCAGCAGTGAATTCCCCCCTTTCTATGGC. This chain uses TRBV6-1 with TRBJ1-2, with D unclear. The sequenced fragment ends 3 residues before the CDR3 boundary, so the rest is inferred from the germline J gene. The CDR3 consists of 14 residues. Germline values: CDR1 MNHNS, CDR2 SASEGT. Deletions cut 2 bases from V and 4 bases from J, with 11 bases between.

This chain's CDR3 is CASSQVRFRQGINNEQFF. The DNA read from the CDR3 is TGTGCCAGCAGCCAAGTGCGGTTTCGACAGGGCATCAACAATGAG. V is TRBV14 and J is TRBJ2-1, with 7 bases that match TRBD1. Read data end 3 residues before the CDR3 end; the end is taken from the germline J gene. The CDR3 extends over 18 amino acids. Germline assignment: CDR1 SGHDN and CDR2 FVKESK. J was trimmed by 5 bases and V by 1 base; bases with no gene match: 14.

For this clone: The missing CDR3 end, 3 residues past where the read stops, is filled in from the germline J gene. The gene calls are TRBV18 and TRBJ2-1; 10 bases are shared with TRBD2. The trim removed 3 bases at V and 4 bases at J, leaving 6 bases unmatched. CDR3 length: 16 residues. Germline-derived CDR1 and CDR2 are KGHSH and LQKENI. CDR3 loop: CASSPAGTSVYNEQFF. CDR3 DNA, as far as it was read: TGTGCCAGCTCACCGGCCGGGACTAGCGTTTACAATGAG.

In regard to this clone: The CDR3 end lies 3 residues beyond the end of the read and is filled in from the germline J gene. V gene TRBV11-2 combines with J gene TRBJ1-1; weak D call: TRBD1 (5 bases). Germline assignment: CDR1 SGHAT and CDR2 FQNNGV. Trimming removed 0 bases from V and 6 bases from J, with 14 bases in between. The CDR3 consists of 15 residues. The DNA read from the CDR3 is TGTGCCAGCAGCTTAGAACCAGGGATTAGTGCTGAA. Amino acids: CASSLEPGISAE. The whole CDR3 reads CASSLEPGISAEAFF.

A note on this clone: The CDR3 end is not reached by the read, which stops 3 residues before it; the germline J gene fills it in. The V gene is TRBV6-4, the J gene TRBJ2-2, with 9 positions matching TRBD1. Germline CDR1 and CDR2: MRHNA and SNTAGT. This CDR3 contains 17 residues. CDR3 sequence: CASSDYPPGTGKEKLFF. The sequenced part of the CDR3 DNA is TGTGCCAGCAGTGACTACCCGCCCGGGACAGGGAAAGAAAAG.

Here the CDR3 reads CSARLGPNQPQHF. The sequenced CDR3 bases are TGCAGTGCTAGGCTGGGGCCCAATCAGCCC. The genes are TRBV20-1 and TRBJ1-5; maybe TRBD1 (5 bases). Read coverage stops 3 residues before the CDR3 terminus; the germline J gene supplies the remainder. The CDR3 contains 13 residues. The germline V gene has CDR1 DFQATT and CDR2 SNEGSKA (reference sequence). The V gene lost 3 bases and the J gene lost 3 bases, with 9 bases spanning the gap.

The CDR3 loop reads CASSLPGRWNEQFF. Incomplete CDR3 DNA: TGTGCCAGCAGTTTACCAGGCCGATGGAATGAG. The chain couples TRBV28 to TRBJ2-1; D is unclear. The observed sequence ends 3 residues before the CDR3 terminus, with the missing tail filled in from the germline J gene. CDR1 is MDHEN and CDR2 is SYDVKM in the germline V gene. CDR3 length: 14 amino acids. Trimming removed 2 bases from V and 7 bases from J, with 12 bases in between.

Details on this clone: The sequenced fragment ends 3 residues before the CDR3 boundary, so the rest is inferred from the germline J gene. V and J are TRBV7-2 and TRBJ1-2; D might be TRBD1 (6 bases). Germline V CDR1 and CDR2: SGHTA, FQGNSA. This CDR3 region has 13 residues. This CDR3 reads CASSSRGADTYTF. The CDR3 DNA, read in part, is TGTGCCAGCAGCTCCCGGGGGGCAGATACC.

A note on this clone: The CDR3 goes on 3 residues after the read ends, and that part is filled in from the germline J gene. V and J are TRBV7-6 and TRBJ2-7, with a tentative D call TRBD1 (6 bases). The V end was cut by 0 bases, the J end by 3 bases, with 6 bases between. The CDR3 covers 13 residues. The germline gives CDR1 SGHVS, CDR2 FNYEAQ. The CDR3 DNA, read in part, is TGTGCCAGCAGCTTAGCAGGGGGCTACGAG. Protein sequence: CASSLAGGYE. The complete CDR3 reads CASSLAGGYEQYF.

About this clone: The missing CDR3 end, 3 residues past where the read stops, is filled in from the germline J gene. This chain joins TRBV7-9 and TRBJ2-1; possibly TRBD2 for D (6 bases). The germline gives CDR1 SEHNR, CDR2 FQNEAQ (reference sequence). V lost 5 bases and J lost 4, with 9 bases in between. This CDR3 region has 13 residues. CDR3 in amino acids: CASSAGLYNEQFF. CDR3 DNA, as far as it was read: TGTGCCAGCAGCGCGGGACTGTACAATGAG.